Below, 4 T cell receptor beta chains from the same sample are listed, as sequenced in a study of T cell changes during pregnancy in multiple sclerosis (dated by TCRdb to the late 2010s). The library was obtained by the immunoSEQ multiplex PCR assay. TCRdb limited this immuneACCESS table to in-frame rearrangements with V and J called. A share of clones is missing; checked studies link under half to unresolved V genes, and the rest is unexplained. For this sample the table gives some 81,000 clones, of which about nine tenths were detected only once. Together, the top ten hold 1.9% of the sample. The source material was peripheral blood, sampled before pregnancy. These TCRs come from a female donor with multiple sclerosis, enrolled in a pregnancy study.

CDR3 bases: TGTGCCAGCAGCTTAGGTGGGACAGATAATCAGCCCCAGCATTTT. Protein product: CASSLGGTDNQPQHF. The chain uses TRBV7-6 and TRBJ1-5; 7 bases match TRBD1. Germline CDR1 is SGHVS and CDR2 is FNYEAQ. Trimming took 1 base from V and 4 from J; bases not matched to a gene: 4. The CDR3 spans 15 residues.

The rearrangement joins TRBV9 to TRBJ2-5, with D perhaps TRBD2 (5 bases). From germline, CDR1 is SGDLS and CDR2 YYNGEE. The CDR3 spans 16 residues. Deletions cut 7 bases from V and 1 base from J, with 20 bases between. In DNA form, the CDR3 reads TGTGCCAGCCATGGGTGGAGGCCCTACTCCCAAGAGACCCAGTACTTC. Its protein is CASHGWRPYSQETQYF.

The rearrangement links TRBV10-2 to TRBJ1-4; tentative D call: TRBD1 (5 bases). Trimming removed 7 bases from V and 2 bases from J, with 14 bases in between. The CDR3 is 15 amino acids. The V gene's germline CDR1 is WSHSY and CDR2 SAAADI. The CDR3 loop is CASNPTGGTNEKLFF. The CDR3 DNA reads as TGCGCCAGCAACCCTACAGGTGGTACTAATGAAAAACTGTTTTTT.

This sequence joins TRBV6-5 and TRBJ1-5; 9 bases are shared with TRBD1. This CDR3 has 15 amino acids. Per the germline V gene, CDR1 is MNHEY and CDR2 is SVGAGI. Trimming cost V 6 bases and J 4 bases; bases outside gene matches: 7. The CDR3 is CASRALTGGNQPQHF. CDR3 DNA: TGTGCCAGCAGAGCCTTGACAGGGGGGAATCAGCCCCAGCATTTT.